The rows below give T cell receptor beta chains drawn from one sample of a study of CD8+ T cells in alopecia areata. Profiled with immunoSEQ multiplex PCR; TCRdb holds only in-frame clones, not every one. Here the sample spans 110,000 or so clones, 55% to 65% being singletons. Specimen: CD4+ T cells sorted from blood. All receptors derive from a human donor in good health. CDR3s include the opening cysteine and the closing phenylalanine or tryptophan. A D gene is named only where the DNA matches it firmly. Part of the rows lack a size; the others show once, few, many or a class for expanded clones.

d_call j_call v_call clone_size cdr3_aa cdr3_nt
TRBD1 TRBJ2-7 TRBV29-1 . CSAIPDRDRRSYEQYF TGCAGCGCCATACCTGACCGGGACAGGCGTTCCTACGAGCAGTACTTC
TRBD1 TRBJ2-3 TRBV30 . CAADRGSTDTQYF TGTGCCGCCGACAGGGGGAGCACAGATACGCAGTATTTT
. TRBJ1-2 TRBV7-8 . CASSLFSAGANYGYTF TGTGCCAGCAGCTTATTTTCGGCAGGGGCTAACTATGGCTACACCTTC
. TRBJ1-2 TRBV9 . CASSADNKGGYTF TGTGCCAGCAGCGCCGACAATAAGGGTGGCTACACCTTC
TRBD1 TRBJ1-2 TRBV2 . CASRDRVLGYGYTF TGTGCCAGTCGGGACAGGGTTCTGGGCTATGGCTACACCTTC
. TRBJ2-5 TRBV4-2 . CASSQGIEGYGETQYF TGTGCCAGCAGCCAAGGCATAGAGGGGTACGGTGAGACCCAGTACTTC
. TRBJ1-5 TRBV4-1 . CASSQGSRGGSGSGQPQHF TGCGCCAGCAGCCAAGGAAGTCGGGGAGGATCCGGCTCCGGTCAGCCCCAGCATTTT
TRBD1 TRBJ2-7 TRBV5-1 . CASSLGSDREEQYF TGCGCCAGCAGCTTGGGGTCGGACAGGGAAGAGCAGTACTTC
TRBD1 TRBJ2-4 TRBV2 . CATGQGTKNIQYF TGTGCCACCGGACAGGGGACCAAAAACATTCAGTACTTC
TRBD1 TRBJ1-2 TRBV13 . CASSLTGGNYGYTF TGTGCCAGCAGCTTGACAGGGGGTAACTATGGCTACACCTTC
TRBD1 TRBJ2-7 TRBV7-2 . CASGNRGEQYF TGTGCCAGCGGTAACAGGGGCGAGCAGTACTTC
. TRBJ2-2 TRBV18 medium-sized CASSPGNANTGELFF TGTGCCAGCTCACCAGGGAACGCGAACACCGGGGAGCTGTTTTTT
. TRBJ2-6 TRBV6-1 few CASSLGASGANVLTF TGTGCCAGCAGTCTGGGGGCGTCTGGGGCCAACGTCCTGACTTTC
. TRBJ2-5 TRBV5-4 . CASSTVSGGTQYF TGTGCCAGCAGCACTGTCTCCGGGGGGACCCAGTACTTC
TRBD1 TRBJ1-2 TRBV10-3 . CAISERTGYGYTF TGTGCCATCAGTGAGCGGACAGGGTATGGCTACACCTTC
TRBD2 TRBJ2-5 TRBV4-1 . CASSHRLTTSGGLETQYF TGCGCCAGCAGCCATCGACTTACCACTAGCGGGGGTTTAGAGACCCAGTACTTC
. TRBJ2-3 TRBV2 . CASSDLGPRTQYF TGTGCCAGCAGTGATCTGGGCCCACGGACGCAGTATTTT
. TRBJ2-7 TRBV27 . CASSLNRDVYEQYF TGTGCCAGCAGTTTAAACAGGGACGTCTACGAGCAGTACTTC
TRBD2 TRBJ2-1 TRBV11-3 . CASSPQGAGGVNEQFF TGTGCCAGCAGCCCCCAGGGAGCGGGGGGGGTAAATGAGCAGTTCTTC
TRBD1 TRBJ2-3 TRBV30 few CAWTGGRTDTQYF TGTGCCTGGACAGGGGGCCGCACAGATACGCAGTATTTT
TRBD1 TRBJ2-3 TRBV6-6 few CASSSSGTGLADTQYF TGTGCCAGCAGCTCCTCCGGGACAGGGTTGGCAGATACGCAGTATTTT
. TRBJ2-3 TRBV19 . CASSISQGTDTQYF TGTGCCAGTAGTATAAGCCAGGGAACAGATACGCAGTATTTT
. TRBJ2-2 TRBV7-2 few CASSLIRAGSTGELFF TGTGCCAGCAGCTTGATTCGGGCGGGGAGCACCGGGGAGCTGTTTTTT
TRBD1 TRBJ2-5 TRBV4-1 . CASSHPTTGQGETQYF TGCGCCAGCAGCCACCCAACGACAGGGCAGGGGGAGACCCAGTACTTC
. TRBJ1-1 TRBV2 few CASKGELNTEAFF TGTGCCAGCAAAGGGGAACTGAACACTGAAGCTTTCTTT
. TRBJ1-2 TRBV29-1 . CSVEGQTDYYGYTF TGCAGCGTTGAAGGCCAGACAGACTACTATGGCTACACCTTC
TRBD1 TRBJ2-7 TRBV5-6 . CASSQGDSYEQYF TGTGCCAGCAGCCAAGGGGACAGCTACGAGCAGTACTTC
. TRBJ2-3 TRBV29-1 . CSVEGRVGTDTQYF TGCAGCGTTGAAGGACGGGTTGGGACAGATACGCAGTATTTT
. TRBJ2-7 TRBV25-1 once CASSATAYEQYF TGTGCCAGCAGTGCAACAGCCTACGAGCAGTACTTC
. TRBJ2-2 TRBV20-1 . CSAPDTGELFF TGCAGTGCCCCTGACACCGGGGAGCTGTTTTTT
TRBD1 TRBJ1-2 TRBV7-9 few CASSPGQHNYGYTF TGTGCCAGCAGCCCGGGACAGCATAACTATGGCTACACCTTC
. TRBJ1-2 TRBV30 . CAWSTTGYGYTF TGTGCCTGGAGTACTACAGGGTATGGCTACACCTTC
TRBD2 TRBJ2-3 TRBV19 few CASRSAGGPSTDTQYF TGTGCCAGTAGGTCCGCGGGGGGGCCCAGCACAGATACGCAGTATTTT
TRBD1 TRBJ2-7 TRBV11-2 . CASSSGTAYEQYF TGTGCCAGCAGCTCCGGGACAGCCTACGAGCAGTACTTC
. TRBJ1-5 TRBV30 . CAWSVPGAVNQPQHF TGTGCCTGGAGTGTACCCGGGGCGGTGAATCAGCCCCAGCATTTT
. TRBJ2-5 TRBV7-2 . CASSLYSETQYF TGTGCCAGCAGCTTATATTCCGAGACCCAGTACTTC
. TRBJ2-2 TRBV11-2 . CASSPPPPGELFF TGTGCCAGCAGCCCACCCCCCCCCGGGGAGCTGTTTTTT
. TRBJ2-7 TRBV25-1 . CASSEFPRSYEQYF TGTGCCAGCAGTGAATTCCCACGCTCCTACGAGCAGTACTTC
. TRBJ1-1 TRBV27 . CASTGNTEAFF TGTGCCAGCACGGGCAACACTGAAGCTTTCTTT
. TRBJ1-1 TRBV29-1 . CSVAPPDKTEAFF TGCAGCGTGGCCCCGCCTGACAAGACTGAAGCTTTCTTT
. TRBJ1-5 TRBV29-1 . CSVVTTSNQPQHF TGCAGCGTGGTGACAACTAGCAATCAGCCCCAGCATTTT
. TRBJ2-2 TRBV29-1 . CSVSTGVNTGELFF TGCAGCGTTTCCACAGGCGTGAACACCGGGGAGCTGTTTTTT
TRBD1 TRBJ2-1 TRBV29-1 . CSVIGQGSIYNEQFF TGCAGCGTGATCGGACAGGGGTCCATCTACAATGAGCAGTTCTTC
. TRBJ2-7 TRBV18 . CASSPVGTYEQYF TGTGCCAGCTCACCAGTCGGCACCTACGAGCAGTACTTC
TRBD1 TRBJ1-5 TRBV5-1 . CASSLDGTVSNQPQHF TGCGCCAGCAGCTTGGATGGGACAGTTAGCAATCAGCCCCAGCATTTT
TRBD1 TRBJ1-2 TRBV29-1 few CSVAQDGTGAYGYTF TGCAGCGTGGCTCAGGACGGGACAGGGGCCTATGGCTACACCTTC
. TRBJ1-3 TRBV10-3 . CAIRDSSYGNTIYF TGTGCCATCAGGGACTCCTCCTATGGAAACACCATATATTTT
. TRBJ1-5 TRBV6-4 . CASIRNQPQHF TGTGCCAGCATCAGAAATCAGCCCCAGCATTTT
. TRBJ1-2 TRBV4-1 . CASSQERRGYGYTF TGCGCCAGCAGCCAAGAAAGACGAGGGTACGGCTACACCTTC
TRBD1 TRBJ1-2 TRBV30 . CAWSVTDRADGYTF TGTGCCTGGAGTGTAACCGACAGGGCGGATGGCTACACCTTC
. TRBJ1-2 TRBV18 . CASSPDDNYGYTF TGTGCCAGCTCACCGGACGATAACTATGGCTACACCTTC
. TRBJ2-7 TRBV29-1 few CSVESPGRYEQYF TGCAGCGTTGAATCCCCGGGACGGTACGAGCAGTACTTC
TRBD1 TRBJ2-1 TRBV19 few CASTRDSSYNEQFF TGTGCCAGTACTAGGGACAGCTCCTACAATGAGCAGTTCTTC
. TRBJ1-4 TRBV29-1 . CSARGGTLNEKLFF TGCAGCGCCAGAGGGGGTACCTTGAATGAAAAACTGTTTTTT
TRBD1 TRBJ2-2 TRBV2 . CASGDSPTGELFF TGTGCCAGTGGGGACAGTCCTACCGGGGAGCTGTTTTTT
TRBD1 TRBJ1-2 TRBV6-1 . CASSGGTGGAVNYGYTF TGTGCCAGCAGTGGCGGGACAGGGGGCGCGGTTAACTATGGCTACACCTTC
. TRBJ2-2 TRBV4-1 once CASSQVESGTGELFF TGCGCCAGCAGCCAAGTTGAATCTGGCACCGGGGAGCTGTTTTTT
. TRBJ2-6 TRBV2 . CASMGGSSGANVLTF TGTGCCAGCATGGGGGGAAGCTCTGGGGCCAACGTCCTGACTTTC
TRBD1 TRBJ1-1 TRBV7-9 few CASRKDRVTFF TGTGCCAGCAGGAAGGACAGGGTAACTTTCTTT